This TCR beta chain was recorded in a study of OX40 agonist ivuxolimab in advanced cancers. Study as a whole: Patients were given ivuxolimab, an antibody that agonizes OX40 (CD134). Cohort: 80% to 90% men, mean age approximately 66, aged roughly 23 to 90.

Sequenced by immunoSEQ multiplex PCR; TCRdb stores in-frame clones only, minus some. The table has about 49,000 clones, approximately 91% seen once. Trimming at V came to 5 bases and at J to 4 bases, leaving 8 bases not matched to a gene. CDR1 and CDR2 (germline): SGHTA, FQGNSA. The CDR3 is 15 residues long. Baseline was the first blood sampling point, followed by cycle 4 day 1 and cycle 7 day 1. J is TRBJ2-4 and V is TRBV7-2, with TRBD1 matching over 7 bases. The receptor comes from an adult with an advanced solid tumor such as melanoma, head and neck, liver or kidney cancer. The sample consisted of CD4+ or CD8+ T cells sorted from blood, taken in a trial of the OX40 agonist ivuxolimab. CDR3 DNA: TGTGCCAGCAGCCCCGGGGACAGTAGAAAAAACATTCAGTACTTC. Amino acid sequence: CASSPGDSRKNIQYF.